This note documents a single TCR beta chain sequence. The antigen is unknown. Germline V gives CDR1 MNHNY, CDR2 SVGAGI (reference sequence). CDR3 size: 12 residues. The V end was cut by 5 bases, the J end by 3 bases, with 8 bases between. This entry belongs to a study of beta chain features in type 1 diabetes. Study-level findings and limits: A moderate, significant TCRB CDR3 shortening appeared in type 1 diabetes across four CD4+ subsets.

The whole isolated RNA underwent reverse transcription, so sequencing captured expressed TCRB transcripts. TCRdb's table, derived via immunoSEQ multiplex PCR, lists solely in-frame clones and lacks some. This table holds 630,000 or so clones, about 14% found once. Source material: naive CD4+ T cells from blood. This rearrangement joins TRBV6-6 to TRBJ2-7; the D call may be TRBD1 or TRBD2 (5 bases each). The receptor was derived from a man in his late teens or twenties with type 1 diabetes. CDR3 sequence (DNA): TGTGCCAGCAGTCGAGGGGTCTACGAGCAGTACTTC. This sequence encodes CASSRGVYEQYF.